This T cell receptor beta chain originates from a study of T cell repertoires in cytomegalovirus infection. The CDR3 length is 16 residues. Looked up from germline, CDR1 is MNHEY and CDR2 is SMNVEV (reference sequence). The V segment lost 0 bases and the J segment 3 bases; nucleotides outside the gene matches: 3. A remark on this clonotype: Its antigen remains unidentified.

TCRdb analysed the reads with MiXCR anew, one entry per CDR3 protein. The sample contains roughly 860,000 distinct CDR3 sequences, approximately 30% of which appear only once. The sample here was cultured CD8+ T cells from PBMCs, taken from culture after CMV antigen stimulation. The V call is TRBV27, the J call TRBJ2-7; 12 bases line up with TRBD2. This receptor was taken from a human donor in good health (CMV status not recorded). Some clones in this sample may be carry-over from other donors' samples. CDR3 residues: CASSLSRTSGVYEQYF. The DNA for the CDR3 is TGTGCCAGCAGTTTATCCCGGACTAGCGGGGTCTACGAGCAGTACTTC.